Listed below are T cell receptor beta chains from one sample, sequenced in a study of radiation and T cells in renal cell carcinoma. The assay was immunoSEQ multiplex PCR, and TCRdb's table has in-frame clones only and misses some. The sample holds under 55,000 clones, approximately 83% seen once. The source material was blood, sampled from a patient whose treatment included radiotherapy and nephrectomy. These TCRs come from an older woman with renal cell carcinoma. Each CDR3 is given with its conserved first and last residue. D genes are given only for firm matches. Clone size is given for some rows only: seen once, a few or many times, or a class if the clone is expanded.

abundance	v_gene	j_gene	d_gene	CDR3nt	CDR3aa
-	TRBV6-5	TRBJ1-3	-	TGTGCCAGCAGTACGCAGGGTTACTCTGGAAACACCATATATTTT	CASSTQGYSGNTIYF
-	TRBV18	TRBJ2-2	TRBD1	TGTGCCAGCTCACCAGGGACAGCGGACACCGGGGAGCTGTTTTTT	CASSPGTADTGELFF
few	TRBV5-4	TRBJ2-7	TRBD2	TGTGCCAGCAGCCCCGAGGTCGCTAGCGGATCCTACGAGCAGTACTTC	CASSPEVASGSYEQYF
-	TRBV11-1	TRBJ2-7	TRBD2	TGTGCCAGCAGCACATGGGTCCTAGCGGGAGGAACCTCGAACTACGAGCAGTACTTC	CASSTWVLAGGTSNYEQYF
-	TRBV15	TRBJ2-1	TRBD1	TGTGCCACCAGCAGGGGCGACAGGGGGGGTTACAATGAGCAGTTCTTC	CATSRGDRGGYNEQFF
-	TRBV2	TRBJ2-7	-	TGTGCCAGCAGGGGGCGGGGCCCGCACTACGAGCAGTACTTC	CASRGRGPHYEQYF
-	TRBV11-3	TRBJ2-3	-	TGTGCCAGCAGCTTGGGGGGTAGCACAGATACGCAGTATTTT	CASSLGGSTDTQYF
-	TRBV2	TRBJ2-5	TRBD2	TGTGCCAGCAGTGAAGGAGCGGGGGGGCCAGAGACCCAGTACTTC	CASSEGAGGPETQYF
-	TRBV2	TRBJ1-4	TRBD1	TGTGCCAGCTGTTCACAGGGGGCTACTAATGAAAAACTGTTTTTT	CASCSQGATNEKLFF
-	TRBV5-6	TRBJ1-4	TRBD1	TGTGCCAGCAGCTTTGACAGGGGGCGGTATGAAAAACTGTTTTTT	CASSFDRGRYEKLFF
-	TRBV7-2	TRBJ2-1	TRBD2	TGTGCCAGCAGCTCACCCCCAGCGGGAAGTTGGGACAATGAGCAGTTCTTC	CASSSPPAGSWDNEQFF
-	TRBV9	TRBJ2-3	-	TGTGCCAGCAGCGTAGAGGGTAGTTCAGATACGCAGTATTTT	CASSVEGSSDTQYF
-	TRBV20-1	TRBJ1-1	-	TGCGAGGGACATTTGAACACTGAAGCTTTCTTT	CEGHLNTEAFF
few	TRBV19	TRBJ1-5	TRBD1	TGTGCCAGTTCTCGGGCTGGGACAGGGGGCGCTAAAAATCAGCCCCAGCATTTT	CASSRAGTGGAKNQPQHF
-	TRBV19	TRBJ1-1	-	TGTGCCAGTAGTATAGCCAGTGAAGCTTTCTTT	CASSIASEAFF
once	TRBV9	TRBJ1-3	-	TGTGCCAGCAGCGTAGGCCGGGGTTACGGAAACACCATATATTTT	CASSVGRGYGNTIYF
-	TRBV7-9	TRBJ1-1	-	TGTGCCAGCAGCTTAGTAAGCGCGGTTGAAGCTTTCTTT	CASSLVSAVEAFF
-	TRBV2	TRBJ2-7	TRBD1	TGTGCCAGCCGAGGACAGGGGGCCGAGCAGTACTTC	CASRGQGAEQYF
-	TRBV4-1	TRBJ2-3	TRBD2	TGCGCCAGCAGCCGCTTTTTGAGCGGGGGCACAGATACGCAGTATTTT	CASSRFLSGGTDTQYF
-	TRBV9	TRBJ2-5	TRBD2	TGTGCCAGCAGCGTAGTAGCTAGCGGTAGGGAGACCCAGTACTTC	CASSVVASGRETQYF
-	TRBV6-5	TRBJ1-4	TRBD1	TGTGCCAGCAGTAGCCGGGACAGGGGTGAAAAACTGTTTTTT	CASSSRDRGEKLFF
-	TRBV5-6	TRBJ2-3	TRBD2	TGTGCCAGCAGCGGAGAAACCCCTAGCGGGAGGACAGATACGCAGTATTTT	CASSGETPSGRTDTQYF
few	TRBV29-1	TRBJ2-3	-	TGCAGCGTTGATGATTCCGCAGATACGCAGTATTTT	CSVDDSADTQYF
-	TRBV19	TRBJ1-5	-	TGTGCCAGTAGTCCGGGGACACGGGGCAATCAGCCCCAGCATTTT	CASSPGTRGNQPQHF
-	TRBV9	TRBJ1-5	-	TGTGCCAGCAGCCCATACCCGGGACATAAGCAGCCCCAGCATTTT	CASSPYPGHKQPQHF
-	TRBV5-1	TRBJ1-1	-	TGCGCCAGCAGCTTGGGCACCCAGGCGCGGACTGAAGCTTTCTTT	CASSLGTQARTEAFF
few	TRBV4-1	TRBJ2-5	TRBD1	TGCGCCAGCAGCCAAGAGACATTGGGGACAGGAGTATACCAAGAGACCCAGTACTTC	CASSQETLGTGVYQETQYF
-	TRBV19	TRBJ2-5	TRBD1	TGTGCCAGTAGTCCCCCGGGACAGAAAGAGACCCAGTACTTC	CASSPPGQKETQYF
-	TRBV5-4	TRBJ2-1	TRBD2	TGTGCCAGCAGCTCCAGCCTAGGAGGCGGGAGCCACAATGAGCAGTTCTTC	CASSSSLGGGSHNEQFF
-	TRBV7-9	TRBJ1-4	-	TGTGCCAGCAGCTGGCCGGACCGGCCCGAAGGAGGATCTAATGAAAAACTGTTTTTT	CASSWPDRPEGGSNEKLFF
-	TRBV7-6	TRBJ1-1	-	TGTGCCAGCAGCTTAGCGGGGCGCACCCAAACGCTGAACACTGAAGCTTTCTTT	CASSLAGRTQTLNTEAFF
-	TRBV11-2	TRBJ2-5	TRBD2	TGTGCCAGCAGCCCACGGGAGGGCGCCCAGGAGACCCAGTACTTC	CASSPREGAQETQYF
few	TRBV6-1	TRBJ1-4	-	TGTGCCAGCAGTGAAGTGAGTGCTGGTAATGAAAAACTGTTTTTT	CASSEVSAGNEKLFF
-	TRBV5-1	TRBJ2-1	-	TGCGCCAGCAGCTTGGAACGCGGTCACTCCTACAATGAGCAGTTCTTC	CASSLERGHSYNEQFF
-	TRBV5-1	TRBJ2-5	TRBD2	TGCGCCAGCAGCTTGGGACTAGCGGGGGGGCCTGAAGAGACCCAGTACTTC	CASSLGLAGGPEETQYF
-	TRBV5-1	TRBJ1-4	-	TGCGCCAGCAGCTCCGGTGCAACTAATGAAAAACTGTTTTTT	CASSSGATNEKLFF
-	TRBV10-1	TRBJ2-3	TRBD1	TGCGCCAGCAGTAGGACAGGTTCAATGGATACGCAGTATTTT	CASSRTGSMDTQYF
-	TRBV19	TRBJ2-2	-	TGTGCCAGTACCGCCTTCAGTCCGAACACCGGGGAGCTGTTTTTT	CASTAFSPNTGELFF
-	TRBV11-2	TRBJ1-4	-	TGTGCCAGCAGCCCAGTAGGGGAAAAACTGTTTTTT	CASSPVGEKLFF
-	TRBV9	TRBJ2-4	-	TGTGCCAGCAGCGTCTCCGAGTTCAGCATTCAGTACTTC	CASSVSEFSIQYF
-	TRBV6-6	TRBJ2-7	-	TGTGCCAGCAGTTTAGATAGCCTAGCTTTCTACGAGCAGTACTTC	CASSLDSLAFYEQYF